This T cell receptor (beta chain) is drawn from a study of cytomegalovirus exposure and HLA in healthy donors. Study findings and constraints: Previous analysis showed most TCR beta V segments were productive about 87% or about 30% of the time. DRB1 showed the most TCR associations and HLA-C the fewest in a later analysis, as rates varied by HLA locus. It was taken for granted in presence/absence analyses that sequencing depth across donors was roughly uniform.

Likely unrecorded immune exposures existed in these nominally healthy donors. The CDR3 is made up of 15 amino acids. From germline, CDR1 is SGHNT and CDR2 YYREEE (reference sequence). V was pared by 5 bases and J by 4 bases, with 5 bases of the junction left unmatched. This clone appeared a single time. Its antigen is currently unknown. The PCR was carried out with 60 Vbeta primers and 13 Jbeta primers. Some clones are missing from TCRdb's copy, which holds only in-frame ones; the method was immunoSEQ multiplex PCR. The top ten clones hold 0.25% to 0.4% of a sample with about 200,000 clones, about 86% of them seen once.

This TCR was sampled from a woman younger than 45 in good health and CMV-seronegative. The sequenced sample was PBMCs. The chain couples TRBV5-4 to TRBJ2-2, with 10 bases matching TRBD2. CDR3 sequence: CASSPWTSGTGELFF. The CDR3 DNA is TGTGCCAGCAGTCCATGGACTAGCGGCACCGGGGAGCTGTTTTTT.